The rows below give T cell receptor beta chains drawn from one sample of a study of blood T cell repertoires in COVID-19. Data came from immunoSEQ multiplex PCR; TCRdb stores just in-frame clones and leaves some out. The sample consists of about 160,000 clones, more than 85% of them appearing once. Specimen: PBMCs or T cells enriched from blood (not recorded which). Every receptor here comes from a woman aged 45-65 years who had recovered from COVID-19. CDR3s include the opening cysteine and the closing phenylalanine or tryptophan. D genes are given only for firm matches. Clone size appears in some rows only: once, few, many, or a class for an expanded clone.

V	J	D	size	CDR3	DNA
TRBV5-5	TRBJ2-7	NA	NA	CASSPLGSTYEQYF	TGTGCCAGCAGCCCGCTCGGGTCGACCTACGAGCAGTACTTC
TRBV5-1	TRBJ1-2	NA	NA	CASSSTGNYGYTF	TGCGCCAGCAGCTCGACAGGAAACTATGGCTACACCTTC
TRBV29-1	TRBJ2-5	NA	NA	CSVGTTQETQYF	TGCAGCGTTGGGACAACCCAAGAGACCCAGTACTTC
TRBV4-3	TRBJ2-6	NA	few	CASSQDRGSGANVLTF	TGCGCCAGCAGCCAAGATCGGGGATCTGGGGCCAACGTCCTGACTTTC
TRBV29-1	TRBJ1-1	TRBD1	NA	CSVLDRGKNTEAFF	TGCAGCGTCCTGGACAGGGGAAAGAACACTGAAGCTTTCTTT
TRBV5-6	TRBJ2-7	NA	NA	CASSLYGQTTYEQYF	TGTGCCAGCAGCTTGTACGGTCAGACAACCTACGAGCAGTACTTC
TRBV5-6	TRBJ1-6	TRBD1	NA	CASSLDQGAYSPLHF	TGTGCCAGCAGCTTGGATCAGGGGGCCTATTCACCCCTCCACTTT
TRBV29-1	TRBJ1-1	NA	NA	CSVDKYVPNTEAFF	TGCAGCGTTGATAAATATGTCCCTAACACTGAAGCTTTCTTT
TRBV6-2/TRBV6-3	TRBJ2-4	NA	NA	CASSPMTVLAKNIQYF	TGTGCCAGCAGTCCGATGACAGTACTAGCCAAAAACATTCAGTACTTC
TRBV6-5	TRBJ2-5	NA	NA	CASTQGTSKETQYF	TGTGCCAGCACCCAAGGAACTAGTAAAGAGACCCAGTACTTC
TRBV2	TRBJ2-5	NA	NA	CASSPRRDQETQYF	TGTGCCAGCAGTCCTCGGCGGGACCAAGAGACCCAGTACTTC
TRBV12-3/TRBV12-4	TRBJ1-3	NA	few	CASSFSFGNTIYF	TGTGCCAGCAGTTTTAGTTTTGGAAACACCATATATTTT
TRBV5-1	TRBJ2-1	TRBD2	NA	CASSLEEREGRRFF	TGCGCCAGCAGCTTGGAAGAGCGGGAGGGCCGAAGGTTCTTC
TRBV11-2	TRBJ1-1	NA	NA	CASSFDRNTEAFF	TGTGCCAGCAGCTTCGACAGGAACACTGAAGCTTTCTTT
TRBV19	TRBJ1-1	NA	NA	CASSPDTGISEAFF	TGTGCCAGTAGTCCAGACACAGGGATCTCTGAAGCTTTCTTT
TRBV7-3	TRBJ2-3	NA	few	CASSPDPPRGMQYF	TGTGCCAGCAGCCCGGACCCTCCTCGGGGAATGCAGTATTTT
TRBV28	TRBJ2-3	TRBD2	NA	CASSSGLAGDRSYTQYF	TGTGCCAGCAGTTCGGGACTAGCGGGAGATAGGTCATATACGCAGTATTTT
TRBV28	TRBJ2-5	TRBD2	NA	CASSPGLGQETQYF	TGTGCCAGCAGTCCGGGACTAGGCCAAGAGACCCAGTACTTC
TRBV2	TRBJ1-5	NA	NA	CASSESGLGGNQPQHF	TGTGCCAGCAGCGAGTCCGGACTCGGGGGCAATCAGCCCCAGCATTTT
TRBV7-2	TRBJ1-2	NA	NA	CASSLSGGYTF	TGTGCCAGCAGCTTGTCCGGTGGCTACACCTTC
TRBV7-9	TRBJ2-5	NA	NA	CASSLVVGRETQYF	TGTGCCAGCAGCTTAGTGGTAGGGAGAGAGACCCAGTACTTC
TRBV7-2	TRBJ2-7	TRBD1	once	CASSWGDRGVQYF	TGTGCCAGCAGCTGGGGGGACAGGGGGGTGCAGTACTTC
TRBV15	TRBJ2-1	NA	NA	CATSLGAGVVNEQFF	TGTGCCACCAGCCTGGGGGCGGGAGTGGTCAATGAGCAGTTCTTC
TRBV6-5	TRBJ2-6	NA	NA	CASSGMGGANVLTF	TGTGCCAGCAGCGGGATGGGGGGGGCCAACGTCCTGACTTTC
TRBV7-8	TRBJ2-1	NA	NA	CASSQRGGEQFF	TGTGCCAGCAGCCAACGAGGGGGTGAGCAGTTCTTC
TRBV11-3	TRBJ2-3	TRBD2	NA	CASSMGLAVTDTQYF	TGTGCCAGCAGCATGGGACTAGCGGTCACAGATACGCAGTATTTT
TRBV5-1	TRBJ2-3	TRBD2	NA	CASSLVGGGSDTQYF	TGCGCCAGCAGCTTGGTTGGCGGGGGGTCAGATACGCAGTATTTT
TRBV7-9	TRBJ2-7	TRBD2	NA	CASSSGTTPTEQYF	TGTGCCAGCAGCTCCGGGACTACACCTACCGAGCAGTACTTC
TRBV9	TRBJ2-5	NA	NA	CASSVGLTVETQYF	TGTGCCAGCAGCGTAGGGTTGACAGTAGAGACCCAGTACTTC
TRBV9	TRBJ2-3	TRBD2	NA	CASSSSGTRNTQYF	TGTGCCAGCAGCTCTAGCGGGACAAGGAATACGCAGTATTTT
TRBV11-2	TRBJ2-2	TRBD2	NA	CASSPPGLVGTGELFF	TGTGCCAGCAGCCCGCCGGGACTAGTCGGCACCGGGGAGCTGTTTTTT
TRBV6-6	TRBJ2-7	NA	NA	CASSLGYEQYF	TGTGCCAGCAGTCTCGGCTACGAGCAGTACTTC
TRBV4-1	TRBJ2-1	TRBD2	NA	CASSQDRGSSGTYNEQFF	TGCGCCAGCAGCCAAGATCGAGGATCTAGCGGCACGTACAATGAGCAGTTCTTC
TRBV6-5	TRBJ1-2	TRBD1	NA	CASSSRDRANYGYTF	TGTGCCAGCAGTTCCCGGGACAGAGCTAACTATGGCTACACCTTC
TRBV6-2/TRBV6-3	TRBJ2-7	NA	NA	CASSYSASEVREQYF	TGTGCCAGCAGTTACTCAGCCAGCGAAGTTCGCGAGCAGTACTTC
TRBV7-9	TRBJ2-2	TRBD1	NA	CASSLGGSPNTGELFF	TGTGCCAGCAGTCTAGGGGGCAGTCCAAACACCGGGGAGCTGTTTTTT
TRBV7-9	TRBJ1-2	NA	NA	CASSRGQNYGYTF	TGTGCCAGCAGCCGCGGACAGAATTATGGCTACACCTTC
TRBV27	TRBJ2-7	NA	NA	CASSTAGYEQYF	TGTGCCAGCAGTACTGCAGGCTACGAGCAGTACTTC
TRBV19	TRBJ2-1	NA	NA	CASSIEGLRAASYNEQFF	TGTGCCAGTAGTATAGAGGGACTGAGGGCCGCCTCCTACAATGAGCAGTTCTTC
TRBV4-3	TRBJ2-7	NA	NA	CASSQESFSSYEQYF	TGCGCCAGCAGCCAAGAGAGCTTTAGCTCCTACGAGCAGTACTTC
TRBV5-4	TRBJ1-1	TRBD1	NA	CASSIGSAGGTEAFF	TGTGCCAGCAGCATTGGGTCAGCAGGGGGCACTGAAGCTTTCTTT
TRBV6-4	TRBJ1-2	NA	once	CASSSDRGYGYTF	TGTGCCAGCAGTTCGGACAGAGGCTATGGCTACACCTTC
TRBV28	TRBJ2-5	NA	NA	CAAGEETQYF	TGTGCCGCCGGGGAAGAGACCCAGTACTTC
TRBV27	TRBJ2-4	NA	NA	CASRIREGGGGIQYF	TGTGCCAGCAGGATTAGGGAGGGGGGTGGTGGCATTCAGTACTTC
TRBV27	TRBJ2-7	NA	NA	CASSLRGTNYEQYF	TGTGCCAGCAGTTTAAGGGGTACTAACTACGAGCAGTACTTC
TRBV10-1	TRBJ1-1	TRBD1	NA	CASSEDRDTEAFF	TGCGCCAGCAGTGAGGACAGGGACACTGAAGCTTTCTTT
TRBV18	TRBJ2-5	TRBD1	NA	CASSPLDRSETQYF	TGTGCCAGCTCACCCTTGGACAGGTCGGAGACCCAGTACTTC
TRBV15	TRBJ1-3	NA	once	CATSRDPGSGNTIYF	TGTGCCACCAGCAGAGATCCAGGGTCCGGAAACACCATATATTTT
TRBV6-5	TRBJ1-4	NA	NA	CASSYQLGGEKLFF	TGTGCCAGCAGTTACCAGTTGGGAGGTGAAAAACTGTTTTTT
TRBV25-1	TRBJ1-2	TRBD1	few	CASSTGVGGYTF	TGTGCCAGCAGTACAGGGGTTGGTGGCTACACCTTC
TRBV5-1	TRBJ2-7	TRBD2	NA	CASSLALAGNYEQYF	TGCGCCAGCAGCTTGGCCCTAGCGGGGAACTACGAGCAGTACTTC